This T cell receptor beta chain derives from a study of regulatory T cells in long-lasting Graves disease. General observations from the study: Thyroid tissue went unstudied; only peripheral blood was examined.

In its sample, this clonotype was seen many times. What it binds is unknown. This CDR3 has 11 amino acids. Germline V CDR1 and CDR2: ENHRY, SYGVKD. V lost 3 bases and J 4 bases, leaving 4 bases between the germline ends. CDR3 regions were amplified by Arm-PCR using iRepertoire HTBI primers to build TCR beta libraries. Original processing notes: Across all samples, more than 60 TRBV segments and 15 or so TRBJ segments were identified. TCRdb re-called the multiplex PCR reads through MiXCR, storing one row per CDR3 protein. The authors' filters were not applied to this entry. The sample has 440,000 or so distinct CDR3 sequences, about 15% seen once. Sample time point: newly diagnosed GD, antithyroid drugs for less than 3 months. Researchers made the TCR library from RNA that was extracted from PBMCs. Guidelines of the American Thyroid Association were used to diagnose Graves' disease. These data were likewise used in another study, on T cells in Graves' hyperthyroidism and ophthalmopathy. According to that study: Blood also showed most of the thyroid clonotypes that were expanded above 0.001.

The J gene is TRBJ2-7, the V gene TRBV10-3, with D uncertain. This sequence originates from a young woman with Graves disease. Sequenced material: peripheral blood mononuclear cells (PBMCs), taken at new diagnosis, from a patient treated with antithyroid drugs. In DNA form, the CDR3 reads TGTGCCATCAGTGACCCTTACGAGCAGTACTTC. Its translation is CAISDPYEQYF.